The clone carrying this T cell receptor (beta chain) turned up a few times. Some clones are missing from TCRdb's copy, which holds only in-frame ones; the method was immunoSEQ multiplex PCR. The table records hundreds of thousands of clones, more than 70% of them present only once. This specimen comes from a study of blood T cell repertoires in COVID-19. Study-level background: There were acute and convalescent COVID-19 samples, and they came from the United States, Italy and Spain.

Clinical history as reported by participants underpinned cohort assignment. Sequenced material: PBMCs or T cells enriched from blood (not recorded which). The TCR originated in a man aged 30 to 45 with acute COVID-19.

In DNA form, the CDR3 reads TGTGCCAGCAGTACAGGGTATGGCAATCAGCCCCAGCATTTT. Its translation: CASSTGYGNQPQHF. The chain joins TRBV2 to TRBJ1-5; tentative D call: TRBD1 (6 bases). The CDR3 runs to 14 residues. CDR1 SNHLY and CDR2 FYNNEI come from the germline V gene. V lost 5 bases and J 2 bases, leaving 10 bases between the germline ends.